The 23 T cell receptor beta chains below were found in one sample sequenced in a study of radiotherapy plus CTLA-4 blockade in lung cancer (dated by TCRdb to the late 2010s). Receptor libraries were prepared by the immunoSEQ multiplex PCR assay. The table comes from immuneACCESS by way of TCRdb, which keeps in-frame sequences with V and J called. Part of the clones is missing from these tables; in studies checked, under half for an unresolved V gene and the rest for unknown reasons. This sample is represented by 90,000 or so clones; 80% to 85% of them were singletons. 0.82% of the sample lies in the top ten. The sample consisted of peripheral blood, taken from a patient treated with radiotherapy plus ipilimumab. Every receptor here comes from a human donor with non-small cell lung cancer who had stable disease on radiotherapy plus ipilimumab.

The chain is built from TRBV2 and TRBJ1-3; D might be TRBD1 (6 bases). V dropped 5 bases and J dropped 3 bases, with 14 bases sitting between them. The CDR3 is made up of 15 amino acids. CDR1 SNHLY and CDR2 FYNNEI come from the germline V gene. DNA for the CDR3: TGTGCCAGCAGTACAAGCAGGGGAAATGGAAACACCATATATTTT. This sequence encodes CASSTSRGNGNTIYF.

The V call is TRBV18, the J call TRBJ1-2; 9 bases fit TRBD1. The CDR3 covers 15 residues. J was trimmed by 1 base and V by 6 bases; bases with no gene match: 6. Germline lookup yields CDR1 KGHSH and CDR2 LQKENI. CDR3 coding DNA: TGTGCCAGCTCCCCGGGACAGGGATTTAACTATGGCTACACCTTC. Translation: CASSPGQGFNYGYTF.

The genes are TRBV10-1 and TRBJ1-1; the match to TRBD1 covers 10 bases. CDR3 length: 15 amino acids. With 3 bases clipped from V and 5 bases from J, the junction kept 6 bases outside the gene matches. CDR1 and CDR2 from the germline V gene are WNHNN and SYGVQD (reference sequence). The CDR3 spells CASSDLRTGGTEAFF. The DNA for the CDR3 is TGCGCCAGCAGTGACCTGCGGACAGGGGGGACTGAAGCTTTCTTT.

The chain uses TRBV7-2 and TRBJ1-1; the match to TRBD1 covers 7 bases. In germline, CDR1 is SGHTA, CDR2 FQGNSA. This CDR3 has 14 amino acids. V lost 5 bases and J lost 4; bases outside the gene matches: 7. CDR3 bases: TGTGCCAGCAGCCCAAGGGGGCAAGGCACTGAAGCTTTCTTT. The encoded protein is CASSPRGQGTEAFF.

J is TRBJ1-2 and V is TRBV5-6; possibly TRBD1 for D (5 bases). CDR3 length equals 12 residues. Trimming pared 1 base from V and 6 bases from J, leaving 7 bases between. Germline CDR1 and CDR2: SGHDT and YYEEEE. The CDR3 DNA sequence: TGTGCCAGCAGCTTGTCGGGGGATGGCTACACCTTC. Translation gives CASSLSGDGYTF.

The rearrangement joins TRBV28 to TRBJ2-5; D remains unclear. Trimming stripped 1 base from V and 5 bases from J, with 8 bases between. Germline V gene lookup returns CDR1 MDHEN and CDR2 SYDVKM. This CDR3 contains 13 residues. The CDR3 region is CASSLSKWETQYF. In nucleotides, the CDR3 is TGTGCCAGCAGTTTATCCAAGTGGGAGACCCAGTACTTC.

To note about this clone: The junction does not match germline at one end; this may be a read error. V gene TRBV14 combines with J gene TRBJ2-1, with D perhaps given as TRBD1 or TRBD2 (5 bases each). This CDR3 contains 17 residues. Per the germline V gene, CDR1 is SGHDN and CDR2 is FVKESK. The CDR3 nucleotides read TGTGCCAGCAGAAGTGGGACGGCCCAGCTCTCCCACAATGAGCAGTTCTTC. The encoded protein is CASRSGTAQLSHNEQFF. Variable domain in full (rest from reference TRBV14 and TRBJ2-1): EAGVTQFPSHSVIEKGQTVTLRCDPISGHDNLYWYRRVMGKEIKFLLHFVKESKQDESGMPNNRFLAERTGGTYSTLKVQPAELEDSGVYFCASRSGTAQLSHNEQFFGPGTRLTVL.

This clone turned up a few times. The J gene is TRBJ2-7, the V gene TRBV9; the match to TRBD2 covers 10 bases. Germline V gene data show CDR1 as SGDLS and CDR2 as YYNGEE. The CDR3 covers 15 residues. V lost 2 bases to trimming and J lost 2 bases; unmatched junction nucleotides: 4. CDR3: CASSVAAGGPYEQYF. In nucleotides, the CDR3 is TGTGCCAGCAGCGTGGCAGCGGGAGGGCCCTACGAGCAGTACTTC.

The chain carries TRBV18 and TRBJ1-4; the D is unclear. The CDR3 is made up of 13 amino acids. V lost 5 bases, J lost 4 bases, and 8 bases lay in between. Germline V gene lookup returns CDR1 KGHSH and CDR2 LQKENI. CDR3 loop: CASSVGRNEKLFF. In DNA form, the CDR3 reads TGTGCCAGCTCAGTGGGCCGTAATGAAAAACTGTTTTTT.

The V call is TRBV4-1, the J call TRBJ1-3; D is ambiguous. The CDR3 is made up of 14 amino acids. Deletions cut 2 bases from V and 0 bases from J, with 5 bases between. Germline lookup yields CDR1 MGHRA and CDR2 YSYEKL. The DNA for the CDR3 is TGCGCCAGCAGCCAACTATTCTCTGGAAACACCATATATTTT. Encoded protein: CASSQLFSGNTIYF.

The rearrangement joins TRBV6-5 to TRBJ1-2; D remains ambiguous. The CDR3 is 14 residues long. Germline CDR1 MNHEY, CDR2 SVGAGI. The ends were cut back, 8 bases at V and 4 bases at J, with 17 bases in the middle. CDR3 in amino acids: CASLRTVGSYGYTF. CDR3 nucleotides: TGTGCCAGCTTGAGGACCGTCGGCAGCTATGGCTACACCTTC.

The chain employs TRBV10-1 and TRBJ2-6, with D possibly TRBD1 on 5 matching bases. V lost 2 bases and J 0 bases, leaving 11 bases between the germline ends. The germline V gene has CDR1 WNHNN and CDR2 SYGVQD (reference sequence). The CDR3 sequence is 17 residues long. CDR3: CASSESRAPSGANVLTF. In nucleotides, the CDR3 is TGCGCCAGCAGTGAGAGCAGGGCCCCCTCTGGGGCCAACGTCCTGACTTTC.

The rearrangement links TRBV1 to TRBJ2-3. TRBV1 is designated a pseudogene. The CDR3 spans 17 residues. CDR3 bases: TGCACCAGCAGCCAAGACTCCTCGGACCAAGGCACAGATACGCAGTATTTT. Its translation is CTSSQDSSDQGTDTQYF.

This clone appeared a few times. The rearrangement uses TRBV9 and TRBJ1-6, with 11 bases fitting TRBD1. The CDR3 sequence is 15 residues long. The V gene end was trimmed by 4 bases and the J gene end by 9 bases; junction bases not matched to a gene: 6. In germline, CDR1 is SGDLS, CDR2 YYNGEE. The CDR3 protein is CASSPGQGARSPLHF. Written as DNA, the CDR3 is TGTGCCAGCAGCCCAGGACAGGGGGCGCGTTCACCCCTCCACTTT. Filled out from reference TRBV9 and TRBJ1-6, the complete variable domain reads DSGVTQTPKHLITATGQRVTLRCSPRSGDLSVYWYQQSLDQGLQFLIQYYNGEERAKGNILERFSAQQFPDLHSELNLSSLELGDSALYFCASSPGQGARSPLHFGNGTRLTVT.

This chain connects TRBV11-2 to TRBJ2-5; unclear D gene. The CDR3 is made up of 16 amino acids. CDR1 is SGHAT, CDR2 FQNNGV, per germline. The V and J ends lost 1 base and 2 bases respectively, with 14 bases between them. The CDR3 protein is CASSLAPLDRQETQYF. In DNA, the CDR3 is TGTGCCAGCAGCTTAGCCCCTCTAGATAGGCAAGAGACCCAGTACTTC.

The chain couples TRBV19 to TRBJ1-5, with unresolved D. The length of the CDR3 is 13 residues. The germline V gene encodes CDR1 LNHDA and CDR2 SQIVND (reference sequence). V dropped 4 bases and J dropped 7 bases, with 11 bases sitting between them. CDR3 amino acids: CASSTNRRQPQHF. The CDR3 bases are TGTGCCAGTAGTACCAATCGCCGGCAGCCCCAGCATTTT.

The V gene is TRBV5-1, the J gene TRBJ2-4; D is uncertain. With 4 bases removed from V and 7 bases from J, the gap between germline ends came to 18 bases. The germline V gene encodes CDR1 SGHRS and CDR2 YFSETQ. This CDR3 is built from 15 residues. In DNA form, the CDR3 reads TGCGCCAGCAGCCCCGGACGGCTCTCAAGCAACATTCAGTACTTC. It is translated as CASSPGRLSSNIQYF.

The chain links TRBV2 to TRBJ1-5, with D tentatively TRBD1 (6 bases). Deletions cut 7 bases from V and 3 bases from J, with 19 bases between. CDR3 size: 16 residues. The germline V gene has CDR1 SNHLY and CDR2 FYNNEI. This chain's CDR3 is CASTTQGGAANQPQHF. DNA for the CDR3: TGTGCCAGCACTACCCAAGGGGGGGCGGCCAATCAGCCCCAGCATTTT.

The chain carries TRBV2 and TRBJ2-5; 7 bases line up with TRBD1. V trimming: 2 bases; J trimming: 3 bases; junction bases outside the gene matches: 6. The CDR3 has 15 amino acids. Germline CDR1 reads SNHLY; CDR2 reads FYNNEI. The CDR3 nucleotides read TGTGCCAGCAGTGAATGGGGCAGGGGGAAAGAGACCCAGTACTTC. It is translated as CASSEWGRGKETQYF.

The chain links TRBV4-2 to TRBJ1-4; a weak D match, TRBD1 (6 bases). The ends were cut back, 5 bases at V and 0 bases at J, with 19 bases in the middle. CDR3 size: 18 residues. The germline V gene encodes CDR1 LGHNA and CDR2 YNFKEQ. CDR3 residues: CASSYKQGWVSTNEKLFF. CDR3 coding DNA: TGTGCCAGCAGCTACAAACAGGGATGGGTATCAACTAATGAAAAACTGTTTTTT.

The genes are TRBV7-6 and TRBJ1-1; 7 nucleotides agree with TRBD1. V lost 4 bases, J lost 6 bases, and 5 bases stayed unmatched. Germline V gene lookup returns CDR1 SGHVS and CDR2 FNYEAQ. The CDR3 totals 13 residues. The CDR3 here is CASSSRQGAEAFF. In nucleotides, the CDR3 is TGTGCCAGCAGCTCGCGACAGGGAGCTGAAGCTTTCTTT.

This sequence joins TRBV11-2 and TRBJ2-1; D is unclear. The germline V gene has CDR1 SGHAT and CDR2 FQNNGV. V gave up 0 bases and J gave up 10 bases, with 13 bases separating them. The CDR3 spans 14 residues. The chain's CDR3 is CASSLDTWVREQFF. CDR3 nucleotides: TGTGCCAGCAGCTTAGATACGTGGGTCAGGGAGCAGTTCTTC.

The CDR3: CASNTPGGGNQPQHF. The DNA for the CDR3 is TGTGCCAGCAACACTCCAGGGGGCGGCAATCAGCCCCAGCATTTT. The V call is TRBV28, the J call TRBJ1-5, with 8 bases lining up with TRBD1. The CDR3 covers 15 residues. CDR1 and CDR2 (germline): MDHEN, SYDVKM. The V segment lost 7 bases and the J segment 2 bases; nucleotides outside the gene matches: 7. Using reference TRBV28 and TRBJ1-5 for the parts outside the CDR3, the full variable domain is DVKVTQSSRYLVKRTGEKVFLECVQDMDHENMFWYRQDPGLGLRLIYFSYDVKMKEKGDIPEGYSVSREKKERFSLILESASTNQTSMYLCASNTPGGGNQPQHFGDGTRLSIL.